Below are 15 T cell receptor beta chains sequenced from a single sample in a study of blood T cell repertoires in COVID-19. Assay: immunoSEQ multiplex PCR; the TCRdb copy retains only in-frame clones and omits some. The sample lists about 400,000 clones, approximately 89% occurring once. Sequencing was done on a sample of PBMCs or T cells enriched from blood (not recorded which). The receptors were sampled from a man between 35 and 55 years old in a cohort exposed to, infected with or recovered from COVID-19 (not recorded which).

The chain uses TRBV5-7 and TRBJ2-7, with 8 bases identical to TRBD2. TRBV5-7 has ORF status, its function being uncertain. The CDR3 contains 15 residues. J gave up 2 bases and V 1 base, and 5 bases lay outside the gene matches. The CDR3 loop is CASSLTSGVAYEQYF. The CDR3 region has the DNA TGTGCCAGCAGCTTGACTAGCGGAGTGGCCTACGAGCAGTACTTC.

The genes are TRBV5-4 and TRBJ1-1, with 10 bases fitting TRBD1. The CDR3 runs 15 residues. V gave up 1 base and J gave up 5 bases; unmatched junction bases: 5. Germline CDR1 reads SGHNT; CDR2 reads YYREEE (reference sequence). CDR3 sequence (DNA): TGTGCCAGCAGCTTGCCCGGGACAGGGGTGACTGAAGCTTTCTTT. As protein: CASSLPGTGVTEAFF. Combining the CDR3 with reference TRBV5-4 and TRBJ1-1 gives the whole variable domain ETGVTQSPTHLIKTRGQQVTLRCSSQSGHNTVSWYQQALGQGPQFIFQYYREEENGRGNFPPRFSGLQFPNYSSELNVNALELDDSALYLCASSLPGTGVTEAFFGQGTRLTVV.

The CDR3 reads CASSYGGTTNYGYTF. The CDR3 coding sequence is TGTGCCAGCAGTTACGGGGGGACCACTAACTATGGCTACACCTTC. The chain is built from TRBV6-6 and TRBJ1-2; D might be TRBD1 (5 bases). The germline gives CDR1 MNHNY, CDR2 SVGAGI (reference sequence). The CDR3 length is 15 residues. Trimming took off 2 bases at V and 0 bases at J, with 10 bases between the two ends.

V gene TRBV5-1 combines with J gene TRBJ2-5; maybe TRBD1 (6 bases). V lost 0 bases and J lost 1, with 19 bases in between. The CDR3 sequence is 18 residues long. Germline CDR1 SGHRS, CDR2 YFSETQ. DNA for the CDR3: TGCGCCAGCAGCTTGGGGGCCGGGGCAGGGGACGCCCAAGAGACCCAGTACTTC. Protein sequence: CASSLGAGAGDAQETQYF.

The chain is built from TRBV19 and TRBJ2-7; TRBD1 might be the D (5 bases). The CDR3 runs 15 residues. Germline V CDR1 and CDR2: LNHDA, SQIVND (reference sequence). Trimming cost V 2 bases and J 3 bases, with 14 bases left between them. In DNA form, the CDR3 reads TGTGCCAGTAGTATATATCGAGACAGTGTCTACGAGCAGTACTTC. It translates to CASSIYRDSVYEQYF. The variable domain in full, with the rest retrieved from reference TRBV19 and TRBJ2-7, is DGGITQSPKYLFRKEGQNVTLSCEQNLNHDAMYWYRQDPGQGLRLIYYSQIVNDFQKGDIAEGYSVSREKKESFPLTVTSAQKNPTAFYLCASSIYRDSVYEQYFGPGTRLTVT.

The table lists this clone with a count of one. This same CDR3 is encoded by further DNA sequences in the sample. The chain couples TRBV2 to TRBJ2-2, with TRBD2 matching over 11 bases. This CDR3 contains 15 residues. The trim removed 6 bases at V and 5 bases at J, leaving 5 bases unmatched. Looked up from germline, CDR1 is SNHLY and CDR2 is FYNNEI. Written as DNA, the CDR3 is TGTGCCAGCAGGATAGCGGGAGGGGGTACCGGGGAGCTGTTTTTT. Encoded protein: CASRIAGGGTGELFF.

V gene TRBV5-1 combines with J gene TRBJ2-3; no clear D gene. Trimming cost V 0 bases and J 2 bases, with 10 bases left between them. The germline CDR1 and CDR2 sequences are SGHRS and YFSETQ. The CDR3 length is 15 residues. CDR3 sequence (DNA): TGCGCCAGCAGCTTGGCGACACGGAACACAGATACGCAGTATTTT. This codes for CASSLATRNTDTQYF. The variable domain in full, completed from reference TRBV5-1 and TRBJ2-3, reads KAGVTQTPRYLIKTRGQQVTLSCSPISGHRSVSWYQQTPGQGLQFLFEYFSETQRNKGNFPGRFSGRQFSNSRSEMNVSTLELGDSALYLCASSLATRNTDTQYFGPGTRLTVL.

The chain carries TRBV10-3 and TRBJ2-1; TRBD2 matches 9 bases. The CDR3 totals 15 residues. V lost 8 bases to trimming and J lost 6 bases; unmatched junction nucleotides: 11. Germline CDR1 ENHRY, CDR2 SYGVKD. The CDR3 spells CAIGAGGPKVNEQFF. CDR3 bases: TGTGCCATCGGGGCGGGAGGGCCTAAAGTCAATGAGCAGTTCTTC.

This clone was counted once. The V and J genes are TRBV5-6 and TRBJ1-1; the match to TRBD1 covers 8 bases. V was clipped by 3 bases and J by 1 base; unmatched bases: 5. The CDR3 is made up of 15 amino acids. The germline V gene encodes CDR1 SGHDT and CDR2 YYEEEE. CDR3 residues: CASSSRTGRNTEAFF. The CDR3 bases are TGTGCCAGCAGCTCGCGGACAGGGAGGAACACTGAAGCTTTCTTT.

This clone appeared once. The rearrangement joins TRBV6-2 or TRBV6-3 to TRBJ2-5; D is undetermined. This CDR3 is built from 12 residues. V lost 6 bases and J 6 bases, leaving 11 bases between the germline ends. Per the germline V gene, CDR1 is MNHEY and CDR2 is SVGEGT. The CDR3: CASSLQEKTQYF. The CDR3 coding sequence is TGTGCCAGCAGCCTCCAGGAAAAGACCCAGTACTTC.

The V and J genes are TRBV5-1 and TRBJ2-7; 13 bases line up with TRBD2. CDR1 is SGHRS, CDR2 YFSETQ, per germline. This CDR3 has 16 residues. V shed 0 bases, J shed 11 bases, and the junction held 11 bases outside the gene matches. CDR3 sequence reads: CASSLAGLGLAGHEYF. The CDR3 DNA is TGCGCCAGCAGCTTGGCCGGCTTGGGACTAGCGGGACACGAGTACTTC.

This clone has just one count. The CDR3 DNA reads TGTGCCAGCAGTCAGACGACCTGGAGAGAGGACTACACCTTC. It yields the protein CASSQTTWREDYTF. The V gene is TRBV6-5, the J gene TRBJ1-2; no firm D call. Germline loops: CDR1 MNHEY, CDR2 SVGAGI. Trimming took 5 bases from V and 10 from J, leaving 20 bases between them. The CDR3 has 14 amino acids.

The chain couples TRBV10-2 to TRBJ1-2, with 7 bases matching TRBD1. Germline V gene sequence: CDR1 WSHSY, CDR2 SAAADI. The V segment lost 6 bases and the J segment 7 bases; nucleotides outside the gene matches: 8. The CDR3 sequence is 13 residues long. CDR3 protein: CASRDTGVGGYTF. As DNA, the CDR3 is TGCGCCAGCAGGGACACAGGGGTAGGTGGCTACACCTTC.

This clone was detected once. The V gene is TRBV10-3, the J gene TRBJ1-3, with 10 bases fitting TRBD1. Per germline, CDR1 ENHRY and CDR2 SYGVKD. The CDR3 has 16 amino acids. Trimming cost V 0 bases and J 3 bases; bases outside gene matches: 2. The chain's CDR3 is CAISESTGGGGNTIYF. Written as DNA, the CDR3 is TGTGCCATCAGTGAGTCGACAGGGGGCGGTGGAAACACCATATATTTT.

This clone was picked up a small number of times. V and J are TRBV5-1 and TRBJ1-3, with D unresolved. The CDR3 spans 13 residues. Trimming took off 4 bases at V and 0 bases at J, with 5 bases between the two ends. CDR1 is SGHRS and CDR2 is YFSETQ in the germline V gene. CDR3: CASSLSSGNTIYF. CDR3 DNA sequence: TGCGCCAGCAGCCTCAGCTCTGGAAACACCATATATTTT.